The 16 T cell receptor beta chains below were found in one sample sequenced in a study of OX40 agonist ivuxolimab in advanced cancers. Assay: immunoSEQ multiplex PCR; the TCRdb copy retains only in-frame clones and omits some. The table includes about 70,000 clones, about 90% detected once. The sample was CD4+ or CD8+ T cells sorted from blood, taken in a trial of the OX40 agonist ivuxolimab. Source of these receptors: an adult with an advanced solid tumor such as melanoma, head and neck, liver or kidney cancer.

The chain joins TRBV4-1 to TRBJ1-2; D is unresolved. V was cut by 4 bases and J by 4 bases, with 10 bases left in between. The germline V gene has CDR1 MGHRA and CDR2 YSYEKL. The CDR3 extends over 13 amino acids. The CDR3 DNA reads TGCGCCAGCAGCCCTGGGGTCATCTATGGCTACACCTTC. Translated: CASSPGVIYGYTF.

The rearrangement links TRBV5-8 to TRBJ1-5; no reliable D call. V was cut by 6 bases and J by 0 bases, with 22 bases left in between. The CDR3 is 18 amino acids. Germline V gives CDR1 SGHTS, CDR2 YDEGEE. Here the CDR3 reads CASTDKGPTYYSNQPQHF. CDR3 in DNA: TGTGCCAGCACCGACAAGGGCCCAACCTATTATAGCAATCAGCCCCAGCATTTT.

The V call is TRBV10-1, the J call TRBJ2-7, with TRBD1 matching over 8 bases. The germline V gene has CDR1 WNHNN and CDR2 SYGVQD (reference sequence). The CDR3 spans 15 residues. The trim removed 4 bases at V and 2 bases at J, leaving 7 bases unmatched. DNA of the CDR3: TGCGCCAGCAGTGCCATTCCGGGACAGGCCTACGAGCAGTACTTC. This sequence encodes CASSAIPGQAYEQYF.

This rearrangement joins TRBV5-4 to TRBJ1-5; no firm D call. The CDR3 covers 15 residues. CDR1 and CDR2 from the germline V gene are SGHNT and YYREEE (reference sequence). With 2 bases removed from V and 1 base from J, the gap between germline ends came to 10 bases. The CDR3 protein is CASSFLGSSNQPQHF. In nucleotides, the CDR3 is TGTGCCAGCAGCTTTTTAGGGTCGAGCAATCAGCCCCAGCATTTT.

The chain combines TRBV27 with TRBJ2-7; D not certain. The CDR3 consists of 12 residues. Germline V CDR1 and CDR2: MNHEY, SMNVEV (reference sequence). Trimming removed 8 bases at V and 2 bases at J, with 10 bases between. The CDR3 DNA sequence: TGTGCCAGCGGAAAGGGCCCCTACGAGCAGTACTTC. Protein: CASGKGPYEQYF.

This rearrangement joins TRBV5-4 to TRBJ1-3; 9 nucleotides align to TRBD1. The germline V gene has CDR1 SGHNT and CDR2 YYREEE (reference sequence). V shed 4 bases, J shed 3 bases, and the junction held 5 bases outside the gene matches. There are 15 residues in the CDR3. CDR3 sequence: CASSPDRGIGNTIYF. In DNA form, the CDR3 reads TGTGCCAGCAGCCCGGACAGGGGCATTGGAAACACCATATATTTT.

CDR3 in DNA: TGTGCCAGCAGCCCAGACACAATGAACACTGAAGCTTTCTTT. It translates to CASSPDTMNTEAFF. This sequence joins TRBV7-8 and TRBJ1-1; D not certain. V was clipped by 5 bases and J by 0 bases, with 10 bases between them. CDR1 is SGHVS and CDR2 is FQNEAQ in the germline V gene. CDR3 size: 14 residues.

The J gene is TRBJ2-7, the V gene TRBV27; 10 bases match TRBD2. With 2 bases clipped from V and 4 bases from J, the junction kept 5 bases outside the gene matches. The CDR3 length is 15 residues. Germline-derived CDR1 and CDR2 are MNHEY and SMNVEV (reference sequence). CDR3 nucleotides: TGTGCCAGCAGTTTAAGGCCTAGCGGGGGATACGAGCAGTACTTC. It is translated as CASSLRPSGGYEQYF.

This sequence joins TRBV6-7 and TRBJ2-3; D tentatively reads TRBD1 or TRBD2 (5 bases each). TRBV6-7 belongs to the ORF category, with a function that is uncertain. The V end was cut by 3 bases, the J end by 5 bases, with 24 bases between. CDR3 size: 18 residues. Here the CDR3 reads CASSYHLTGGRAVDTQYF. CDR3 sequence (DNA): TGTGCCAGCAGTTATCATCTAACTGGGGGAAGGGCCGTAGATACGCAGTATTTT.

The chain employs TRBV7-9 and TRBJ2-5; TRBD2 agrees at 8 bases. The V gene's germline CDR1 is SEHNR and CDR2 FQNEAQ (reference sequence). V lost 8 bases to trimming and J lost 4 bases; unmatched junction nucleotides: 15. CDR3 length: 16 amino acids. CDR3 sequence: CASALSRGGLGETQYF. DNA for the CDR3: TGTGCCAGCGCACTTTCCCGGGGGGGCCTTGGAGAGACCCAGTACTTC.

The chain carries TRBV5-1 and TRBJ2-2; 7 nucleotides match TRBD2. Germline V gene lookup returns CDR1 SGHRS and CDR2 YFSETQ. The V segment lost 3 bases and the J segment 5 bases; nucleotides outside the gene matches: 4. This CDR3 region has 14 residues. This CDR3 reads CASSWGGETGELFF. The CDR3 region has the DNA TGCGCCAGCAGCTGGGGGGGGGAGACCGGGGAGCTGTTTTTT.

This chain links TRBV27 with TRBJ1-2, with D maybe TRBD1 (6 bases). Trimming shortened V by 8 bases and J by 1 base, and 17 bases separated the two germline ends. The germline CDR1 and CDR2 sequences are MNHEY and SMNVEV (reference sequence). CDR3 size: 15 residues. This CDR3 is CASRPPGGDNYGYTF. CDR3 nucleotides: TGTGCCAGCCGCCCCCCGGGGGGCGATAACTATGGCTACACCTTC.

This sequence joins TRBV7-6 and TRBJ2-7; 7 bases agree with TRBD1. Germline loops: CDR1 SGHVS, CDR2 FNYEAQ. The CDR3 runs 14 residues. After removal of 5 bases from V and 3 bases from J, the junction contained 7 bases not matched to a gene. CDR3 in DNA: TGTGCCAGCAGCCAAGGGGACAGCCACTACGAGCAGTACTTC. It yields the protein CASSQGDSHYEQYF.

The V call is TRBV5-6, the J call TRBJ2-7; tentative D call: TRBD2 (6 bases). V was shortened by 4 bases and J by 4 bases, with 12 bases between the two germline ends. From germline, CDR1 is SGHDT and CDR2 YYEEEE. This CDR3 contains 13 residues. The CDR3, as DNA: TGTGCCAGCAGCCCGGGGGTCGGGTACGAGCAGTACTTC. It yields the protein CASSPGVGYEQYF.

The chain joins TRBV4-1 to TRBJ1-6; D may be TRBD1 (5 bases). Trimming left V 0 bases short and J 15 bases short, with 18 bases between. The CDR3 loop spans 15 amino acids. Germline CDR1 and CDR2: MGHRA and YSYEKL. DNA of the CDR3: TGCGCCAGCAGCCAAGATTCGCCAGGGAGCCAAAGCCTCCACTTT. Its protein product is CASSQDSPGSQSLHF.

V and J are TRBV29-1 and TRBJ2-3; tentatively, D is TRBD1 or TRBD2 (5 bases each). Trimming took 0 bases from V and 3 from J, leaving 19 bases between them. Germline assignment: CDR1 SQVTM and CDR2 ANQGSEA. This CDR3 is built from 17 residues. The DNA for the CDR3 is TGCAGCGTTGAAGACCTCCCGGGACGGTGGGAAACAGATACGCAGTATTTT. Protein product: CSVEDLPGRWETDTQYF.